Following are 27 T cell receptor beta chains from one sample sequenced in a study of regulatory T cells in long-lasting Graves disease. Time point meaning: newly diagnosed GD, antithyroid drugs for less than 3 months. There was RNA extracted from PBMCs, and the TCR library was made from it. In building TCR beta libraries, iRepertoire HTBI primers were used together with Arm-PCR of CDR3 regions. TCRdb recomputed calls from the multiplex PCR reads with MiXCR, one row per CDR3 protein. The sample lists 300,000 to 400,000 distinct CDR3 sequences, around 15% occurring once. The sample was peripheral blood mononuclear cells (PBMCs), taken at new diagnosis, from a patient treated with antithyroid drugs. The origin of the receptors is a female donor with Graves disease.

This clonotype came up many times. Written as DNA, the CDR3 is TGTGCCAGCAGCTTAACTAGCGGGAGGGCCAAAAACATTCAGTACTTC. Translating gives CASSLTSGRAKNIQYF. The genes are TRBV28 and TRBJ2-4, with 12 bases aligning to TRBD2. V lost 6 bases, J lost 1 base, and 4 bases stayed unmatched. The CDR3 spans 16 residues. Germline loops: CDR1 MDHEN, CDR2 SYDVKM.

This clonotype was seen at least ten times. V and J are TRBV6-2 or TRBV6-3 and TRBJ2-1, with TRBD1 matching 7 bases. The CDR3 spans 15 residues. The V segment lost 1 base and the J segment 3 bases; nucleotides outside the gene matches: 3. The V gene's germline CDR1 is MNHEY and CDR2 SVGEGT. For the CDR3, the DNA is TGTGCCAGCAGTTACTTGGGACAGCTCTACAATGAGCAGTTCTTC. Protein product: CASSYLGQLYNEQFF.

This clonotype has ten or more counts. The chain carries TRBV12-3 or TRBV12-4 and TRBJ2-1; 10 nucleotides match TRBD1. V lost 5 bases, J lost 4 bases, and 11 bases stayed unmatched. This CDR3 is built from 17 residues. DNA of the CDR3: TGTGCCAGCAGTCTATCACCGGGACAGGGGACTTACAATGAGCAGTTCTTC. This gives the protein CASSLSPGQGTYNEQFF.

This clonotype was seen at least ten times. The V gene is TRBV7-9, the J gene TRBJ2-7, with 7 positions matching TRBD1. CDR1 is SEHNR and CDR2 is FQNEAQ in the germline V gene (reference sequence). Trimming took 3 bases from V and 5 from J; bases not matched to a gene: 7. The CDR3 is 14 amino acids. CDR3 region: CASSFTGARDEQYF. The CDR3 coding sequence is TGTGCCAGCAGCTTCACAGGGGCTCGGGACGAGCAGTACTTC.

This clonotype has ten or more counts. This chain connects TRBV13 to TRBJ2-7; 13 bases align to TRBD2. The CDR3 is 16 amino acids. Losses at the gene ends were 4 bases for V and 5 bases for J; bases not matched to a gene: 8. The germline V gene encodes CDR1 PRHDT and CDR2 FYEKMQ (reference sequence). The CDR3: CASSSRTSGRQNEQYF. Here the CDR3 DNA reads TGTGCCAGCAGCTCGAGGACTAGCGGGAGACAAAACGAGCAGTACTTC.

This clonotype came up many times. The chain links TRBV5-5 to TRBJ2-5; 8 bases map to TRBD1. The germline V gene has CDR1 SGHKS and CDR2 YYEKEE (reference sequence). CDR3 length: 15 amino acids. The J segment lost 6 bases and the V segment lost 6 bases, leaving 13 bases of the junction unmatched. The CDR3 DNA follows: TGTGCCAGCAATTTTCCAGGGGGCGGTCCGAAGACCCAGTACTTC. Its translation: CASNFPGGGPKTQYF.

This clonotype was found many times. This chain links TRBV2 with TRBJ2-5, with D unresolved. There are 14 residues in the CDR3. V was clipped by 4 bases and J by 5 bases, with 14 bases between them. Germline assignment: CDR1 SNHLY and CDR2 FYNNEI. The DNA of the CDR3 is TGTGCCAGCAGTGTGCTTAGCTCTAGGGAGACCCAGTACTTC. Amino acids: CASSVLSSRETQYF.

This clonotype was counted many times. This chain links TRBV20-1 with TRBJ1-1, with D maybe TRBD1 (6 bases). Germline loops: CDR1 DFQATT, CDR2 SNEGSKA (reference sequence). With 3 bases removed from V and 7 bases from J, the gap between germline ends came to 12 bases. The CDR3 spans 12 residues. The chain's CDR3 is CSASGQIGEAFF. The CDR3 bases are TGCAGTGCTAGCGGACAGATCGGTGAAGCTTTCTTT.

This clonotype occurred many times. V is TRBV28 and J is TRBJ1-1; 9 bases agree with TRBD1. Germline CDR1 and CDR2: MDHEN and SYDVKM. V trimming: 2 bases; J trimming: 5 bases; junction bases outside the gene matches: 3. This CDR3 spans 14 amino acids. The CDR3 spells CASSLRTGVTEAFF. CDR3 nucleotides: TGTGCCAGCAGTTTAAGGACAGGGGTTACTGAAGCTTTCTTT.

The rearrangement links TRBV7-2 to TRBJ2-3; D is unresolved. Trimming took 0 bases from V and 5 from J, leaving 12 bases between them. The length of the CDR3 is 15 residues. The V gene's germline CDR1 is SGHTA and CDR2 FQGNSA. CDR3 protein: CASSLADAPGDTQYF. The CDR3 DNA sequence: TGTGCCAGCAGCTTAGCCGACGCCCCGGGAGATACGCAGTATTTT. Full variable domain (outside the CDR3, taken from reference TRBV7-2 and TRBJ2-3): GAGVSQSPSNKVTEKGKDVELRCDPISGHTALYWYRQSLGQGLEFLIYFQGNSAPDKSGLPSDRFSAERTGGSVSTLTIQRTQQEDSAVYLCASSLADAPGDTQYFGPGTRLTVL.

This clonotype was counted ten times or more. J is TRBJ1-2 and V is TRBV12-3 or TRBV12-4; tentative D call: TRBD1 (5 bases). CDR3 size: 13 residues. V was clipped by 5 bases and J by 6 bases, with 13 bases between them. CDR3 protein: CASSQGLEDGYTF. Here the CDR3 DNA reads TGTGCCAGCAGTCAGGGACTCGAAGATGGCTACACCTTC.

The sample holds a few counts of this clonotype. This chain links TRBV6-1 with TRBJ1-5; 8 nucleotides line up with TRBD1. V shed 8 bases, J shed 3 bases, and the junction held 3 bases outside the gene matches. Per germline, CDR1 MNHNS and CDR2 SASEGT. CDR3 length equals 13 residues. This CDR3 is CASGTGLNQPQHF. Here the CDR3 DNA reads TGTGCCAGCGGGACAGGCCTCAATCAGCCCCAGCATTTT.

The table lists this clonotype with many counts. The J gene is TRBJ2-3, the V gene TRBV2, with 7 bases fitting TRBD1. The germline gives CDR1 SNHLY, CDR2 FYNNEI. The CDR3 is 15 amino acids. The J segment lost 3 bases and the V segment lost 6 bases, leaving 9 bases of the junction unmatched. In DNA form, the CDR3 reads TGTGCCAGCAGCTTAGCCCGGGACAGAACAGATACGCAGTATTTT. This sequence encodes CASSLARDRTDTQYF.

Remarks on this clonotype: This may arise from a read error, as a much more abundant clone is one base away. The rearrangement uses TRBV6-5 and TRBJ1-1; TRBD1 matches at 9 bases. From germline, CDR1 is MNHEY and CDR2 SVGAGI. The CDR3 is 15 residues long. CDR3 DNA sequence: TGTGCCAGCAGTTATGGACAGGGGACGAACGCTGAAGCTTTCTTT. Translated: CASSYGQGTNAEAFF.

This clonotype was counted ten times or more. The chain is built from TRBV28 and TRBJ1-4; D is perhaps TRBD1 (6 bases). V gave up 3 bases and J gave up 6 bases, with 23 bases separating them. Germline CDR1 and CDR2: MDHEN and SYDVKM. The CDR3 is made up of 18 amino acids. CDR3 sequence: CASSFLGGLGHWDEKLFF. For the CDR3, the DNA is TGTGCCAGCAGTTTTCTCGGTGGGTTGGGACACTGGGATGAAAAACTGTTTTTT.

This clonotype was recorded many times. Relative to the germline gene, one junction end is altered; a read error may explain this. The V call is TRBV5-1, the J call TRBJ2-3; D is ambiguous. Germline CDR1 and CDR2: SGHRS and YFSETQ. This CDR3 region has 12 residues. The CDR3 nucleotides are TGTGCCAGCAGCTTAGCCACAGATACGCAGTATTTT. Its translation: CASSLATDTQYF.

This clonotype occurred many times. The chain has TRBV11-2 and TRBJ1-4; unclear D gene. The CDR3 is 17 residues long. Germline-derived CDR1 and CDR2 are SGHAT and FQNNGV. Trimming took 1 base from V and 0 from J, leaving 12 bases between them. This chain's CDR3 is CASSLAWIGATNEKLFF. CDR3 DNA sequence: TGTGCCAGCAGCTTAGCGTGGATTGGGGCAACTAATGAAAAACTGTTTTTT. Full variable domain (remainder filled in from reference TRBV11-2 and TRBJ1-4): EAGVAQSPRYKIIEKRQSVAFWCNPISGHATLYWYQQILGQGPKLLIQFQNNGVVDDSQLPKDRFSAERLKGVDSTLKIQPAKLEDSAVYLCASSLAWIGATNEKLFFGSGTQLSVL.

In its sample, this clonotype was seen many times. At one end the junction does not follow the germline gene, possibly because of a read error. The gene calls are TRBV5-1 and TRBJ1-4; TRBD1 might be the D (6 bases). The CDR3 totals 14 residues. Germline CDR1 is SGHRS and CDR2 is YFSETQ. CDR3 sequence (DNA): TGTGCCAGCAGCTCGGTGGGGGGCGAGGAAAAACTGTTTTTT. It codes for CASSSVGGEEKLFF.

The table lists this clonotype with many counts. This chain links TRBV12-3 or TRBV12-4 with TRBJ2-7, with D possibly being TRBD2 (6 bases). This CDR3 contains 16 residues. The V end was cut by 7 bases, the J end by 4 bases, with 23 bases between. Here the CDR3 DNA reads TGTGCCAGCACCGAATCGATCCCGGGACTCGCATACGAGCAGTACTTC. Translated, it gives CASTESIPGLAYEQYF.

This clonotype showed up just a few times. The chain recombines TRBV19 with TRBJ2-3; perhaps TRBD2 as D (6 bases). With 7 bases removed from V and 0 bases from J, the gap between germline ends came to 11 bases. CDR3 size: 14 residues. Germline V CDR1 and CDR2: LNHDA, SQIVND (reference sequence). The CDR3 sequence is CASMVAASTDTQYF. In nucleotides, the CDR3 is TGTGCCAGTATGGTAGCGGCCAGCACAGATACGCAGTATTTT.

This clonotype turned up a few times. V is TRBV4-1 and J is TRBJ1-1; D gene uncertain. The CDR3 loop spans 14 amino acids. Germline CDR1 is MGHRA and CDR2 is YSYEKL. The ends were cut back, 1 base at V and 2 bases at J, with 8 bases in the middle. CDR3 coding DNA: TGCGCCAGCAGCCAAGTCTTCAGAAACACTGAAGCTTTCTTT. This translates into CASSQVFRNTEAFF.

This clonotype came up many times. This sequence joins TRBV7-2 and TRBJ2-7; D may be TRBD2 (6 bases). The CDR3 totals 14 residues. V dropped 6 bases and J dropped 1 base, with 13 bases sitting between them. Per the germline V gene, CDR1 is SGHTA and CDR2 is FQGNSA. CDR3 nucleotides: TGTGCCAGCAGACCCCCGGGACTGTCCTACGAGCAGTACTTC. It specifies CASRPPGLSYEQYF.

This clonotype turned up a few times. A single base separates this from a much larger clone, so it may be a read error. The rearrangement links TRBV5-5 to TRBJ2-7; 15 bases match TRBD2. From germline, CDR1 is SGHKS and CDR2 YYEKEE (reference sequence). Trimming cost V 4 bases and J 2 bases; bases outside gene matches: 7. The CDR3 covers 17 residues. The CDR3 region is CASSPGTSGRMTYEQYF. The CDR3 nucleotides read TGTGCCAGCAGCCCCGGGACTAGCGGGAGGATGACCTACGAGCAGTACTTC. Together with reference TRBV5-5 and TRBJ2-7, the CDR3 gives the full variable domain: DAGVTQSPTHLIKTRGQQVTLRCSPISGHKSVSWYQQVLGQGPQFIFQYYEKEERGRGNFPDRFSARQFPNYSSELNVNALLLGDSALYLCASSPGTSGRMTYEQYFGPGTRLTVT.

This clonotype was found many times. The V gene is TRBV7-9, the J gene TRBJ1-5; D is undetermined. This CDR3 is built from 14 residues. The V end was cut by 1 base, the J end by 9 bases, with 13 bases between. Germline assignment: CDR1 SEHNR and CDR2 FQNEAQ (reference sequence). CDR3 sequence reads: CASSLGEAFWPQHF. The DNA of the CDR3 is TGTGCCAGCAGCTTAGGAGAGGCCTTTTGGCCCCAGCATTTT.

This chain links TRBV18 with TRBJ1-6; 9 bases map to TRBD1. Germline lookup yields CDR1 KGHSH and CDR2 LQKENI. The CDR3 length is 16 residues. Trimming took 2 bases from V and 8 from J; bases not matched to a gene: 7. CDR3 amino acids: CASSPSDRGGHSPLHF. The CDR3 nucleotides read TGTGCCAGCTCACCATCGGACAGGGGAGGGCATTCACCCCTCCACTTT. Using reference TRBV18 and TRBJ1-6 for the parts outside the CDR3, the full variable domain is NAGVMQNPRHLVRRRGQEARLRCSPMKGHSHVYWYRQLPEEGLKFMVYLQKENIIDESGMPKERFSAEFPKEGPSILRIQQVVRGDSAAYFCASSPSDRGGHSPLHFGNGTRLTVT.

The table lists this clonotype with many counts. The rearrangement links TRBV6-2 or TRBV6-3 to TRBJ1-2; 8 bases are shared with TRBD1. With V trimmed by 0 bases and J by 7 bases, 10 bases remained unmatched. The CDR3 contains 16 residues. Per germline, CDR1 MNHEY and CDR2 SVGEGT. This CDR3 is CASSYSPDRGQAGYTF. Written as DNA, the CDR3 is TGTGCCAGCAGTTACTCGCCTGACAGGGGTCAGGCTGGCTACACCTTC.

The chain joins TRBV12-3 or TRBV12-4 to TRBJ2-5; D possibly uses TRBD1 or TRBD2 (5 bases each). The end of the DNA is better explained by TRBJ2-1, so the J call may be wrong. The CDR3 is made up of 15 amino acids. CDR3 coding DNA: TGTGCCAGCAGTTTTGGTAAGGGGAGCAGCAATGAGCAGTTCTTC. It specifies CASSFGKGSSNEQFF.